The next 27 T cell receptor beta chains were all read from a single sample in a study of blood T cell repertoires in COVID-19 (dated by TCRdb to the early 2020s). Library generation was performed with the immunoSEQ multiplex PCR assay. Drawn from immuneACCESS, this table holds only the in-frame rearrangements with V and J called that TCRdb kept. Clones are partly lost; checked studies trace under half to an unresolved V gene and leave the rest unexplained. This sample holds some 240,000 clones; about 85% were observed only once. The ten biggest clones cover around 7.2% of the sample. Sequenced sample: peripheral blood. These receptors were obtained from a man aged 60 to 69 who had recovered from COVID-19.

This clone was picked up one time. The DNA for the CDR3 is TGCGCCAGCAGCTTTTCCGGTGTGGAAGCTTTCTTT. The encoded protein is CASSFSGVEAFF. The chain uses TRBV5-1 and TRBJ1-1; D remains unclear. The V gene's germline CDR1 is SGHRS and CDR2 YFSETQ. The CDR3 is made up of 12 amino acids. Trimming removed 2 bases from V and 8 bases from J, with 10 bases in between.

DNA of the CDR3: TGCGCCAGCAGCCTGTACCGGGGATACAATGAGCAGTTCTTC. As protein: CASSLYRGYNEQFF. The rearrangement links TRBV5-1 to TRBJ2-1; possible D gene TRBD2, 5 bases. Germline V gives CDR1 SGHRS, CDR2 YFSETQ. Trimming stripped 4 bases from V and 4 bases from J, with 12 bases between. The length of the CDR3 is 14 residues.

This chain connects TRBV6-6 to TRBJ1-3, with TRBD1 matching 7 bases. The germline V gene has CDR1 MNHNY and CDR2 SVGAGI (reference sequence). The CDR3 length is 21 residues. The junction had 22 bases not matched to a gene; V was cut back by 5 bases and J by 0 bases. The CDR3 coding sequence is TGTGCCAGCAGTCAACCCCCCTGGGACAGACGATCAACGAGCTCTGGAAACACCATATATTTT. Translated, it gives CASSQPPWDRRSTSSGNTIYF.

This clone has just a few counts. The chain carries TRBV3-1 (or the pseudogene TRBV3-2) and TRBJ2-3, with 8 nucleotides matching TRBD2. Germline loops: CDR1 LGHDT, CDR2 YNNKEL (reference sequence). The CDR3 loop spans 16 amino acids. V was clipped by 4 bases and J by 0 bases; unmatched bases: 6. CDR3 coding DNA: TGTGCCAGCAGCCTAAAAATAGCGGGGAGCACAGATACGCAGTATTTT. As protein: CASSLKIAGSTDTQYF.

The chain carries TRBV6-5 and TRBJ2-7, with TRBD2 identical over 11 bases. The junction had 5 bases not matched to a gene; V was cut back by 7 bases and J by 3 bases. Germline values: CDR1 MNHEY, CDR2 SVGAGI. The CDR3 has 14 amino acids. The CDR3 bases are TGTGCCAGCAATTCCGGACTAGCGGGCTACGAGCAGTACTTC. It translates to CASNSGLAGYEQYF.

The chain is built from TRBV9 and TRBJ1-2; 9 bases line up with TRBD1. Germline-derived CDR1 and CDR2 are SGDLS and YYNGEE. The CDR3 sequence is 16 residues long. V trimming: 3 bases; J trimming: 6 bases; junction bases outside the gene matches: 12. The CDR3 DNA sequence: TGTGCCAGCAGCGGTCTGGAGACAGGGGGTTATCATGGCTACACCTTC. It specifies CASSGLETGGYHGYTF.

The rearrangement links TRBV20-1 to TRBJ2-7; D is undetermined. There are 10 residues in the CDR3. The ends were cut back, 1 base at V and 5 bases at J, with 3 bases in the middle. Germline CDR1 DFQATT, CDR2 SNEGSKA (reference sequence). CDR3 loop: CSARANEQYF. CDR3 DNA: TGCAGTGCTAGAGCCAACGAGCAGTACTTC.

The rearrangement uses TRBV5-1 and TRBJ1-3; 7 bases are a match to TRBD1. Losses at the gene ends were 3 bases for V and 0 bases for J; bases not matched to a gene: 12. The CDR3 loop spans 18 amino acids. Per the germline V gene, CDR1 is SGHRS and CDR2 is YFSETQ. This CDR3 reads CASSSGGDSPFSGNTIYF. The CDR3 DNA is TGCGCCAGCAGCTCGGGAGGGGACAGTCCGTTCTCTGGAAACACCATATATTTT.

This chain uses TRBV11-2 with TRBJ2-1; tentative D call: TRBD2 (5 bases). Germline-derived CDR1 and CDR2 are SGHAT and FQNNGV. Trimming stripped 2 bases from V and 2 bases from J, with 7 bases between. The length of the CDR3 is 14 residues. As DNA, the CDR3 is TGTGCCAGCAGCTTATCACTAGCCTACAATGAGCAGTTCTTC. Protein: CASSLSLAYNEQFF.

In its sample, this clone was seen once. The gene calls are TRBV24-1 and TRBJ2-2; 9 bases align to TRBD2. The CDR3 loop spans 20 amino acids. Unmatched junction bases numbered 18, after V lost 6 bases and J lost 2 bases. Germline V gene data show CDR1 as KGHDR and CDR2 as SFDVKD. CDR3 amino acids: CATSQGPLTSGPTNTGELFF. The DNA of the CDR3 is TGTGCCACCAGTCAGGGACCATTGACTAGCGGTCCAACTAACACCGGGGAGCTGTTTTTT.

This sequence joins TRBV28 and TRBJ1-5, with D possibly TRBD1 on 6 matching bases. The CDR3 has 15 amino acids. Germline V gives CDR1 MDHEN, CDR2 SYDVKM. V was cut by 4 bases and J by 2 bases, with 12 bases left in between. The CDR3 spells CASSSVRQGNQPQHF. Here the CDR3 DNA reads TGTGCCAGCAGTTCTGTGAGACAGGGCAATCAGCCCCAGCATTTT. The variable domain in full, completed from reference TRBV28 and TRBJ1-5, reads DVKVTQSSRYLVKRTGEKVFLECVQDMDHENMFWYRQDPGLGLRLIYFSYDVKMKEKGDIPEGYSVSREKKERFSLILESASTNQTSMYLCASSSVRQGNQPQHFGDGTRLSIL.

This chain joins TRBV24-1 and TRBJ1-5, with no clear D. The V gene's germline CDR1 is KGHDR and CDR2 SFDVKD. The CDR3 is 16 amino acids. V gave up 0 bases and J gave up 1 base, with 9 bases separating them. Here the CDR3 DNA reads TGTGCCACCAGTGATTTGAAGGGCGGGAGCAATCAGCCCCAGCATTTT. It translates to CATSDLKGGSNQPQHF.

This chain links TRBV6-2 or TRBV6-3 with TRBJ1-2, with a tentative D call TRBD1 (5 bases). CDR3 length equals 15 residues. Per germline, CDR1 MNHEY and CDR2 SVGEGT. V lost 0 bases to trimming and J lost 8 bases, with 16 bases between them. The CDR3 region has the DNA TGTGCCAGCAGTTACTCGTATGGATCCACAGGAGGCTACACCTTC. Translation: CASSYSYGSTGGYTF.

This rearrangement joins TRBV18 to TRBJ1-2; maybe TRBD1 (6 bases). The CDR3 runs to 14 residues. V was cut by 2 bases and J by 2 bases, with 9 bases left in between. The germline CDR1 and CDR2 sequences are KGHSH and LQKENI. The CDR3 region has the DNA TGTGCCAGCTCACCAGTTACAGGGAACTATGGCTACACCTTC. Translating gives CASSPVTGNYGYTF. The entire variable domain, with the rest obtained from reference TRBV18 and TRBJ1-2, is as follows: NAGVMQNPRHLVRRRGQEARLRCSPMKGHSHVYWYRQLPEEGLKFMVYLQKENIIDESGMPKERFSAEFPKEGPSILRIQQVVRGDSAAYFCASSPVTGNYGYTFGSGTRLTVV.

The rearrangement joins TRBV5-1 to TRBJ2-1, with a possible D match to TRBD1 (7 bases). Deletions cut 3 bases from V and 0 bases from J, with 10 bases between. Germline V CDR1 and CDR2: SGHRS, YFSETQ. This CDR3 contains 15 residues. The CDR3 coding sequence is TGCGCCAGCAGCTCGGAGGGGGCCTCCTACAATGAGCAGTTCTTC. Amino acids: CASSSEGASYNEQFF.

The chain joins TRBV4-1 to TRBJ2-2, with D perhaps TRBD2 (7 bases). Trimming shortened V by 3 bases and J by 0 bases, and 26 bases separated the two germline ends. The germline gives CDR1 MGHRA, CDR2 YSYEKL. The CDR3 sequence is 21 residues long. CDR3 bases: TGCGCCAGCAGCCATCCCCCGGGAGGAGGGGGGCCTACCGCGAACACCGGGGAGCTGTTTTTT. This sequence encodes CASSHPPGGGGPTANTGELFF.

The chain links TRBV18 to TRBJ2-2; the D gene is possibly TRBD1 (5 bases). The CDR3 totals 17 residues. V shed 4 bases and J shed 0 bases, with 15 bases lying between them. Germline V gives CDR1 KGHSH, CDR2 LQKENI. The CDR3 DNA reads TGTGCCAGCTCACAGGATACAGGATTCTCGAACACCGGGGAGCTGTTTTTT. It codes for CASSQDTGFSNTGELFF.

The V call is TRBV2, the J call TRBJ2-7; D is uncertain. The CDR3 runs 10 residues. Germline-derived CDR1 and CDR2 are SNHLY and FYNNEI. With 11 bases removed from V and 2 bases from J, the gap between germline ends came to 7 bases. CDR3: CAAGTYEQYF. CDR3 bases: TGTGCCGCAGGAACCTACGAGCAGTACTTC.

The V gene is TRBV4-1, the J gene TRBJ2-3; 10 bases fit TRBD2. After removal of 2 bases from V and 0 bases from J, the junction contained 11 bases not matched to a gene. Germline V gene sequence: CDR1 MGHRA, CDR2 YSYEKL. CDR3 size: 19 residues. CDR3 in DNA: TGCGCCAGCAGCCAATTGAGAACTAGCGGGGTAACTAGCACAGATACGCAGTATTTT. Translation: CASSQLRTSGVTSTDTQYF.

This chain links TRBV5-1 with TRBJ2-2, with D tentatively TRBD1 (5 bases). The CDR3 is 15 residues long. Germline V gives CDR1 SGHRS, CDR2 YFSETQ. V was shortened by 0 bases and J by 0 bases, with 6 bases between the two germline ends. CDR3 region: CASSLATANTGELFF. CDR3 sequence (DNA): TGCGCCAGCAGCTTGGCGACAGCGAACACCGGGGAGCTGTTTTTT.

V usage is TRBV19 and J usage is TRBJ1-1; a weak D match, TRBD1 (5 bases). The CDR3 runs 14 residues. Looked up from germline, CDR1 is LNHDA and CDR2 is SQIVND (reference sequence). V shed 4 bases and J shed 1 base, with 10 bases lying between them. The CDR3 region is CASSKQATNTEAFF. CDR3 DNA: TGTGCCAGTAGTAAACAGGCCACGAACACTGAAGCTTTCTTT.

V and J are TRBV2 and TRBJ2-3, with a weak D call TRBD2 (5 bases). Germline CDR1 reads SNHLY; CDR2 reads FYNNEI. CDR3 length: 14 residues. V was pared by 9 bases and J by 4 bases, with 17 bases between. The CDR3 sequence is CASLLGSPADTQYF. The CDR3 region has the DNA TGTGCCAGTCTACTAGGATCTCCTGCAGATACGCAGTATTTT.

On this clone itself: Other DNA sequences within the sample encode an identical CDR3. The rearrangement links TRBV12-5 to TRBJ1-1; maybe TRBD1 (6 bases). The V end was cut by 9 bases, the J end by 8 bases, with 16 bases between. The CDR3 consists of 12 residues. Germline V gene data show CDR1 as LGHNT and CDR2 as FRNRAP. CDR3: CASAPDRGEAFF. As DNA, the CDR3 is TGTGCTAGCGCTCCCGATAGGGGGGAAGCTTTCTTT.

The rearrangement joins TRBV5-4 to TRBJ2-5, with D maybe TRBD1 (6 bases). CDR3 length: 15 amino acids. V lost 2 bases, J lost 4 bases, and 15 bases lay in between. The germline gives CDR1 SGHNT, CDR2 YYREEE (reference sequence). The chain's CDR3 is CASSLKVRGVETQYF. The CDR3 DNA reads TGTGCCAGCAGCTTAAAGGTCAGGGGTGTAGAGACCCAGTACTTC.

The chain has TRBV28 and TRBJ1-4; no clear D. Germline CDR1 and CDR2: MDHEN and SYDVKM. V dropped 5 bases and J dropped 0 bases, with 7 bases sitting between them. CDR3 length: 14 residues. DNA of the CDR3: TGTGCCAGCAGTAATTTAGCAACTAATGAAAAACTGTTTTTT. Its protein is CASSNLATNEKLFF. The entire variable domain, with the rest obtained from reference TRBV28 and TRBJ1-4, is as follows: DVKVTQSSRYLVKRTGEKVFLECVQDMDHENMFWYRQDPGLGLRLIYFSYDVKMKEKGDIPEGYSVSREKKERFSLILESASTNQTSMYLCASSNLATNEKLFFGSGTQLSVL.

This clone has just a few counts. The chain carries TRBV6-2 or TRBV6-3 and TRBJ1-1; no reliable D call. Trimming left V 2 bases short and J 1 base short, with 8 bases between. CDR3 size: 14 residues. Germline V gene data show CDR1 as MNHEY and CDR2 as SVGEGT. CDR3 bases: TGTGCCAGCAGTTACCCGTCGGGGAACACTGAAGCTTTCTTT. The encoded protein is CASSYPSGNTEAFF.

The V call is TRBV21-1, the J call TRBJ1-3; the tabulated D call, TRBD1, remains unverified against the DNA. TRBV21-1 is described as a pseudogene. The CDR3 is made up of 16 amino acids. CDR3 in DNA: TGTGCCAGCAGCAAAAGAACACCTTCCTCTGGAAACACCATATATTTT. Translated, it gives CASSKRTPSSGNTIYF.